Listed here are 32 T cell receptor beta chains from one sample, sequenced in a study of CD8 T cells in Susac syndrome. Random-hexamer reverse transcription was applied to about 0.5 to 1 ug RNA. TCRdb recomputed calls from the immunoSEQ multiplex PCR reads with MiXCR, one row per CDR3 protein. The sample has about 240,000 distinct CDR3 sequences, approximately 95% seen once; the top ten hold 0.08% to 0.11%. Material for sequencing was CD4+ T cells from PBMCs. These receptors were obtained from a human donor with Susac syndrome.

This chain links TRBV4-1 with TRBJ2-7, with 7 positions matching TRBD2. After removal of 4 bases from V and 2 bases from J, the junction contained 2 bases not matched to a gene. This CDR3 region has 13 residues. Germline V gene data show CDR1 as MGHRA and CDR2 as YSYEKL. CDR3 in DNA: TGCGCCAGCAGCCCTCGGGAGGCCTACGAGCAGTACTTC. Its protein is CASSPREAYEQYF.

This clonotype was found once. This chain links TRBV29-1 with TRBJ2-1; 8 bases map to TRBD2. CDR3 length equals 14 residues. V was clipped by 4 bases and J by 4 bases; unmatched bases: 6. Germline CDR1 reads SQVTM; CDR2 reads ANQGSEA. In DNA form, the CDR3 reads TGCAGCGTTGCACGGGAGGGTTATTACAATGAGCAGTTCTTC. The encoded protein is CSVAREGYYNEQFF.

The chain couples TRBV29-1 to TRBJ1-1, with 8 bases identical to TRBD1. The germline CDR1 and CDR2 sequences are SQVTM and ANQGSEA. This CDR3 has 13 amino acids. V was pared by 6 bases and J by 1 base, with 4 bases of the junction left unmatched. CDR3 sequence (DNA): TGCAGCGTAGGACAGGGATCGAACACTGAAGCTTTCTTT. Amino acid sequence: CSVGQGSNTEAFF.

This clonotype was seen a single time. V and J are TRBV9 and TRBJ2-3, with 7 nucleotides matching TRBD1. CDR1 is SGDLS, CDR2 YYNGEE, per germline. CDR3 length: 15 residues. The V segment lost 0 bases and the J segment 2 bases; nucleotides outside the gene matches: 3. The CDR3 DNA reads as TGTGCCAGCAGCGTAGCGGGACAGCTCACAGATACGCAGTATTTT. Translating gives CASSVAGQLTDTQYF.

The chain couples TRBV25-1 to TRBJ2-7, with unresolved D. CDR3 length equals 12 residues. V lost 10 bases to trimming and J lost 3 bases, with 13 bases between them. In germline, CDR1 is MGHDK, CDR2 SYGVNS. The chain's CDR3 is CATQFRHYEQYF. In nucleotides, the CDR3 is TGTGCCACCCAGTTTCGACACTACGAGCAGTACTTC.

The chain employs TRBV5-1 and TRBJ2-1; D is undetermined. Trimming removed 2 bases at V and 10 bases at J, with 16 bases between. The CDR3 runs to 14 residues. The germline gives CDR1 SGHRS, CDR2 YFSETQ. The CDR3 region has the DNA TGCGCCAGCAGCTTAAGAGCTGGGATCGGGGAGCAGTTCTTC. This translates into CASSLRAGIGEQFF.

This chain uses TRBV12-3 or TRBV12-4 with TRBJ2-6; maybe TRBD1 (6 bases). CDR3 size: 16 residues. Trimming left V 6 bases short and J 2 bases short, with 14 bases between. CDR3 loop: CASRPGAGTGANVLTF. The CDR3, as DNA: TGTGCCAGCAGGCCAGGGGCAGGGACTGGGGCCAACGTCCTGACTTTC.

A single count supports this clonotype. The CDR3 loop reads CASSQDVNRGSFNEQFF. CDR3 coding DNA: TGTGCCAGCAGCCAAGATGTGAACAGGGGCTCATTCAATGAGCAGTTCTTC. The chain carries TRBV4-2 and TRBJ2-1, with 7 bases matching TRBD1. Germline loops: CDR1 LGHNA, CDR2 YNFKEQ. The CDR3 runs to 17 residues. V trimming: 0 bases; J trimming: 6 bases; junction bases outside the gene matches: 11.

The rearrangement uses TRBV29-1 and TRBJ2-2; no clear D. Germline V gene data show CDR1 as SQVTM and CDR2 as ANQGSEA. Trimming removed 8 bases at V and 4 bases at J, with 8 bases between. The length of the CDR3 is 11 residues. CDR3 in amino acids: CSPRPTGELFF. DNA of the CDR3: TGCAGCCCCCGCCCCACCGGGGAGCTGTTTTTT.

The rearrangement links TRBV11-2 to TRBJ2-7, with a tentative D call TRBD1 (6 bases). The CDR3 has 13 residues. The germline V gene encodes CDR1 SGHAT and CDR2 FQNNGV. Trimming cost V 10 bases and J 0 bases, with 13 bases left between them. In DNA form, the CDR3 reads TGTGCCACCAATACAGGGAGCTCCTACGAGCAGTACTTC. It codes for CATNTGSSYEQYF.

The chain uses TRBV29-1 and TRBJ2-2; D remains unclear. V was cut by 4 bases and J by 1 base, with 4 bases left in between. Germline loops: CDR1 SQVTM, CDR2 ANQGSEA. The CDR3 has 12 amino acids. CDR3 in amino acids: CSVGWNTGELFF. The CDR3 nucleotides are TGCAGCGTTGGGTGGAACACCGGGGAGCTGTTTTTT.

V is TRBV4-2 and J is TRBJ2-3; tentatively, D is TRBD2 (6 bases). V shed 0 bases and J shed 1 base, with 14 bases lying between them. This CDR3 comprises 17 residues. Germline CDR1 is LGHNA and CDR2 is YNFKEQ. CDR3 sequence reads: CASSQDPRGKGTDTQYF. CDR3 nucleotide sequence: TGTGCCAGCAGCCAAGATCCTCGCGGGAAGGGCACAGATACGCAGTATTTT.

J is TRBJ2-7 and V is TRBV29-1, with D tentatively TRBD2 (6 bases). Trimming took off 4 bases at V and 6 bases at J, with 16 bases between the two ends. In germline, CDR1 is SQVTM, CDR2 ANQGSEA. The CDR3 has 13 amino acids. CDR3 sequence: CSVAASATTEQYF. The CDR3 DNA reads TGCAGCGTTGCGGCTAGCGCCACAACCGAGCAGTACTTC.

The chain uses TRBV20-1 and TRBJ1-2; 9 bases are a match to TRBD1. V trimming: 7 bases; J trimming: 3 bases; junction bases outside the gene matches: 9. Germline loops: CDR1 DFQATT, CDR2 SNEGSKA (reference sequence). This CDR3 is built from 14 residues. This chain's CDR3 is CSVVQGAGDYGYTF. DNA of the CDR3: TGCAGTGTTGTACAGGGGGCAGGTGACTATGGCTACACCTTC.

The CDR3 spells CASSDPGAGNQPQHF. CDR3 nucleotides: TGTGCCAGCAGTGACCCAGGGGCCGGGAATCAGCCCCAGCATTTT. The genes are TRBV25-1 and TRBJ1-5; tentatively, D is TRBD1 (6 bases). Trimming removed 3 bases from V and 4 bases from J, with 13 bases in between. The CDR3 has 15 amino acids. Germline V CDR1 and CDR2: MGHDK, SYGVNS.

The V and J genes are TRBV14 and TRBJ2-7; TRBD2 aligns across 8 bases. The junction had 8 bases not matched to a gene; V was cut back by 5 bases and J by 5 bases. The CDR3 consists of 14 residues. CDR1 is SGHDN, CDR2 FVKESK, per germline. The CDR3 region is CASSVAGGSNEQYF. The CDR3 region has the DNA TGTGCCAGCAGCGTGGCGGGAGGATCTAACGAGCAGTACTTC.

The V gene is TRBV30, the J gene TRBJ2-3; tentatively, D is TRBD1 or TRBD2 (5 bases each). Trimming stripped 0 bases from V and 5 bases from J, with 12 bases between. CDR3 length equals 14 residues. Looked up from germline, CDR1 is GTSNPN and CDR2 is SVGIG (reference sequence). Here the CDR3 DNA reads TGTGCCTGGAGTGTCCGGGACCCACGAGATACGCAGTATTTT. This codes for CAWSVRDPRDTQYF.

The chain employs TRBV13 and TRBJ2-7, with a possible D match to TRBD1 (5 bases). This CDR3 contains 16 residues. Germline V gives CDR1 PRHDT, CDR2 FYEKMQ (reference sequence). The ends were cut back, 5 bases at V and 4 bases at J, with 21 bases in the middle. The CDR3 region has the DNA TGTGCCAGCAGCCCGACGCAGGGTGGATCCCCATACGAGCAGTACTTC. Translation: CASSPTQGGSPYEQYF. Combining the CDR3 with reference TRBV13 and TRBJ2-7 gives the whole variable domain AAGVIQSPRHLIKEKRETATLKCYPIPRHDTVYWYQQGPGQDPQFLISFYEKMQSDKGSIPDRFSAQQFSDYHSELNMSSLELGDSALYFCASSPTQGGSPYEQYFGPGTRLTVT.

The gene calls are TRBV2 and TRBJ2-7; a possible D gene is TRBD2 (6 bases). V was shortened by 7 bases and J by 6 bases, with 13 bases between the two germline ends. CDR3 size: 12 residues. Per the germline V gene, CDR1 is SNHLY and CDR2 is FYNNEI. The CDR3 loop reads CASTVTRGEQYF. In DNA, the CDR3 is TGTGCCAGCACTGTGACTAGAGGCGAGCAGTACTTC.

This chain links TRBV30 with TRBJ1-5; 7 positions match TRBD1. The CDR3 has 13 amino acids. From germline, CDR1 is GTSNPN and CDR2 SVGIG (reference sequence). The V gene end was trimmed by 5 bases and the J gene end by 6 bases; junction bases not matched to a gene: 7. The CDR3 region has the DNA TGTGCCTGGGGGGACAGTGGGGTTCAGCCCCAGCATTTT. This encodes CAWGDSGVQPQHF.

This clonotype was seen once. V and J are TRBV6-5 and TRBJ2-1, with D uncertain. The CDR3 has 16 amino acids. Trimming removed 0 bases from V and 4 bases from J, with 13 bases in between. Germline loops: CDR1 MNHEY, CDR2 SVGAGI. CDR3 sequence (DNA): TGTGCCAGCAGTTACTCAAGGAACGGCGGTTACAATGAGCAGTTCTTC. Its protein product is CASSYSRNGGYNEQFF.

The gene calls are TRBV5-1 and TRBJ2-3, with D unresolved. Germline-derived CDR1 and CDR2 are SGHRS and YFSETQ. Trimming removed 2 bases at V and 7 bases at J, with 23 bases between. The CDR3 spans 17 residues. The CDR3 coding sequence is TGCGCCAGCAGCTTACCCAACGGACCGCGAGTTTTCCATACGCAGTATTTT. The encoded protein is CASSLPNGPRVFHTQYF.

The gene calls are TRBV11-2 and TRBJ2-1; D perhaps matches TRBD2 (6 bases). V lost 3 bases and J lost 4, with 16 bases in between. From germline, CDR1 is SGHAT and CDR2 FQNNGV. The CDR3 is 16 amino acids. The CDR3 sequence: CASSFSRGGRYNEQFF. DNA for the CDR3: TGTGCCAGCAGCTTTAGCCGCGGAGGGAGATACAATGAGCAGTTCTTC.

The chain employs TRBV25-1 and TRBJ1-4; D gene uncertain. The germline gives CDR1 MGHDK, CDR2 SYGVNS. The V gene lost 3 bases and the J gene lost 4 bases, with 9 bases spanning the gap. The CDR3 loop spans 14 amino acids. The CDR3 DNA reads TGTGCCAGCAGTGATTGGCGGGGTAATGAAAAACTGTTTTTT. Its protein product is CASSDWRGNEKLFF.

The gene calls are TRBV12-3 or TRBV12-4 and TRBJ2-6; 9 bases fit TRBD2. The CDR3 loop spans 14 amino acids. V was clipped by 8 bases and J by 3 bases; unmatched bases: 2. The CDR3 bases are TGTGCCAGCTTGCGGGGGGGTGGGGCCAACGTCCTGACTTTC. It is translated as CASLRGGGANVLTF.

The rearrangement links TRBV12-3 or TRBV12-4 to TRBJ2-7; the D gene is possibly TRBD1 (6 bases). This CDR3 is 15 amino acids long. The V gene lost 2 bases and the J gene lost 2 bases, with 13 bases spanning the gap. CDR3: CASSLRGTGTYEQYF. The CDR3 DNA follows: TGTGCCAGCAGTTTAAGGGGTACAGGGACCTACGAGCAGTACTTC.

The chain has TRBV13 and TRBJ2-1, with D perhaps given as TRBD1 or TRBD2 (5 bases each). From germline, CDR1 is PRHDT and CDR2 FYEKMQ (reference sequence). The CDR3 covers 17 residues. Trimming cost V 5 bases and J 0 bases, with 17 bases left between them. The CDR3 sequence: CASSPRGRLSSYNEQFF. CDR3 DNA: TGTGCCAGCAGCCCCCGGGGCCGACTGAGCTCCTACAATGAGCAGTTCTTC.

The chain carries TRBV9 and TRBJ2-3; TRBD2 aligns across 7 bases. Germline V CDR1 and CDR2: SGDLS, YYNGEE. J was trimmed by 3 bases and V by 4 bases; bases with no gene match: 8. The CDR3 sequence is 15 residues long. The CDR3 region is CASSPTSFGTDTQYF. The CDR3, as DNA: TGTGCCAGCAGCCCGACTAGCTTCGGGACAGATACGCAGTATTTT. Full variable domain (missing parts from reference TRBV9 and TRBJ2-3): DSGVTQTPKHLITATGQRVTLRCSPRSGDLSVYWYQQSLDQGLQFLIQYYNGEERAKGNILERFSAQQFPDLHSELNLSSLELGDSALYFCASSPTSFGTDTQYFGPGTRLTVL.

The chain links TRBV12-3 or TRBV12-4 to TRBJ1-1; TRBD1 matches 10 bases. The CDR3 totals 16 residues. V was clipped by 4 bases and J by 9 bases; unmatched bases: 14. The CDR3 protein is CASSSGTGADRAKAFF. The CDR3 DNA reads as TGTGCCAGCAGTTCAGGGACAGGGGCCGACCGGGCGAAAGCTTTCTTT.

This chain joins TRBV23-1 and TRBJ2-2; 7 bases map to TRBD2. TRBV23-1 has ORF status, its function being uncertain. V lost 4 bases and J lost 4; bases outside the gene matches: 3. CDR3 length: 14 amino acids. For the CDR3, the DNA is TGCGCCAGCAGTCGGGAGGGAGTCACCGGGGAGCTGTTTTTT. It is translated as CASSREGVTGELFF.

This clonotype came up once. This chain links TRBV5-1 with TRBJ2-7, with TRBD1 as a possible D gene (5 bases). CDR1 and CDR2 from the germline V gene are SGHRS and YFSETQ. Trimming took 0 bases from V and 5 from J, leaving 15 bases between them. This CDR3 spans 15 amino acids. The CDR3, as DNA: TGCGCCAGCAGCTTGGACAGGCCCCCCGGTAACGAGCAGTACTTC. Its translation is CASSLDRPPGNEQYF. The full variable domain, in which reference TRBV5-1 and TRBJ2-7 provide the parts outside the CDR3, is KAGVTQTPRYLIKTRGQQVTLSCSPISGHRSVSWYQQTPGQGLQFLFEYFSETQRNKGNFPGRFSGRQFSNSRSEMNVSTLELGDSALYLCASSLDRPPGNEQYFGPGTRLTVT.

J is TRBJ1-1 and V is TRBV5-1; the D gene is possibly TRBD1 (6 bases). The CDR3 spans 15 residues. V was cut by 0 bases and J by 3 bases, with 12 bases left in between. Germline V gene data show CDR1 as SGHRS and CDR2 as YFSETQ. Written as DNA, the CDR3 is TGCGCCAGCAGCTTGGATGCAGGGGTCGACACTGAAGCTTTCTTT. Protein: CASSLDAGVDTEAFF.